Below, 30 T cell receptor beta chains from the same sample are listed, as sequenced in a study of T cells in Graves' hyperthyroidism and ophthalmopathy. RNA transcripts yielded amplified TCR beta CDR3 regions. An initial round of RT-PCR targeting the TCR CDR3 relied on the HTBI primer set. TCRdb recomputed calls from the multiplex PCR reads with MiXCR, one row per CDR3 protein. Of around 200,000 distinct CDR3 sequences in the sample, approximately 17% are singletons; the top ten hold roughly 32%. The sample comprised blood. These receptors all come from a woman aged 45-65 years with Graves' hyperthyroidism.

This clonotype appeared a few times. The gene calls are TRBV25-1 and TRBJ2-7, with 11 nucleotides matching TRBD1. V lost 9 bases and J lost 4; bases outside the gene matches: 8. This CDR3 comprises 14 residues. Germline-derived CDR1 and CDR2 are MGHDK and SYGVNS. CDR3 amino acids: CASQTGTGGYEQYF. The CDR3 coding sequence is TGTGCCAGTCAAACCGGGACAGGGGGATACGAGCAGTACTTC.

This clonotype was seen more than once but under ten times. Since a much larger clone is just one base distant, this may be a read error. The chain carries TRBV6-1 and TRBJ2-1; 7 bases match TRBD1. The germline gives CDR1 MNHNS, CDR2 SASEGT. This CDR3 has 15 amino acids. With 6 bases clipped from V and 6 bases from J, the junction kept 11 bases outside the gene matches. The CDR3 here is CASRIQGLMGNEQFF. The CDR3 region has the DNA TGTGCCAGCAGAATACAGGGGTTAATGGGCAATGAGCAGTTCTTC.

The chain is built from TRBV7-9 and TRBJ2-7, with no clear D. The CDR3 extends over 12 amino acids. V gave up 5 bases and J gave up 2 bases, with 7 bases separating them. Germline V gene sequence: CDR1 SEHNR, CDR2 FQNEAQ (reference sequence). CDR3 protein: CASSANPYEQYF. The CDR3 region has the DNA TGTGCCAGCAGCGCGAACCCCTACGAGCAGTACTTC.

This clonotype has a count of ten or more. The CDR3 sequence: CASSLTGGGQPQHF. For the CDR3, the DNA is TGTGCCAGCAGTCTTACAGGGGGCGGTCAGCCCCAGCATTTT. The chain links TRBV4-2 to TRBJ1-5; 9 bases are shared with TRBD1. The CDR3 is 14 amino acids. With V trimmed by 6 bases and J by 6 bases, 6 bases remained unmatched. The germline V gene encodes CDR1 LGHNA and CDR2 YNFKEQ.

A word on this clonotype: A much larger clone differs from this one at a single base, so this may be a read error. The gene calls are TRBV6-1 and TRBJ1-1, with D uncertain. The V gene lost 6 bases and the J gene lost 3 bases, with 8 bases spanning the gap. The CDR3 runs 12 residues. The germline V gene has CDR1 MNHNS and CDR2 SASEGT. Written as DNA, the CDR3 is TGTGCCAGCAGCGAGACCCACACTGAAGCTTTCTTT. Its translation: CASSETHTEAFF.

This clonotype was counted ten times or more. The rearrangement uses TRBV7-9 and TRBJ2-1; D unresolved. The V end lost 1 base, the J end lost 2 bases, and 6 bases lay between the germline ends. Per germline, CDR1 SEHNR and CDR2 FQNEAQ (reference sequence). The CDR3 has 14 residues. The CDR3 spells CASSLGSTYNEQFF. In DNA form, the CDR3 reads TGTGCCAGCAGCTTAGGTAGCACCTACAATGAGCAGTTCTTC.

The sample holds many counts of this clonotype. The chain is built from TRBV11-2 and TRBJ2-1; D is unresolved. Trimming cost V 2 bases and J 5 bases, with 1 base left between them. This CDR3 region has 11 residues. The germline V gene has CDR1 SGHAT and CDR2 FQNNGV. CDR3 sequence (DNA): TGTGCCAGCAGCTTAAACAATGAGCAGTTCTTC. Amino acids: CASSLNNEQFF.

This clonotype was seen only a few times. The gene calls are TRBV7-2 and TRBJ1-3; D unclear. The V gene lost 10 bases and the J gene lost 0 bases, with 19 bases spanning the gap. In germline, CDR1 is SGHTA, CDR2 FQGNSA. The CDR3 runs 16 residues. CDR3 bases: TGTGCCACCTCGGCATTCGGGGTCTACTCTGGAAACACCATATATTTT. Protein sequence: CATSAFGVYSGNTIYF.

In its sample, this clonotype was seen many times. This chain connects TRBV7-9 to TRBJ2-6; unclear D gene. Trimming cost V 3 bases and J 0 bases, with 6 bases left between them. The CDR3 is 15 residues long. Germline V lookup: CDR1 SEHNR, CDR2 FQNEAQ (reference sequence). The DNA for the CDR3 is TGTGCCAGCAGCTTTAGGTCCTCTGGGGCCAACGTCCTGACTTTC. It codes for CASSFRSSGANVLTF.

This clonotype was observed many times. The CDR3 protein is CASTSGGARDTQYF. In DNA, the CDR3 is TGTGCCAGCACCAGCGGGGGGGCCCGAGATACGCAGTATTTT. This rearrangement joins TRBV2 to TRBJ2-3; 10 bases are shared with TRBD2. The CDR3 extends over 14 amino acids. Per germline, CDR1 SNHLY and CDR2 FYNNEI. With V trimmed by 7 bases and J by 5 bases, 6 bases remained unmatched.

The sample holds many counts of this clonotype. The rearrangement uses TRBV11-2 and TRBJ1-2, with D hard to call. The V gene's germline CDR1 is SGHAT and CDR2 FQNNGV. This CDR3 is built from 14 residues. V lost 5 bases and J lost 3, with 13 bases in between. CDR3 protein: CASSTAAGYYGYTF. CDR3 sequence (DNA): TGTGCCAGCAGCACAGCGGCGGGATACTATGGCTACACCTTC.

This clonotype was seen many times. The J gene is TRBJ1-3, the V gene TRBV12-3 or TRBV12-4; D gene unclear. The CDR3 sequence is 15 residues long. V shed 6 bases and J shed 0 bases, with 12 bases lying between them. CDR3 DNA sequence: TGTGCCAGCAGACGGACGGCGAGCTCTGGAAACACCATATATTTT. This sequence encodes CASRRTASSGNTIYF.

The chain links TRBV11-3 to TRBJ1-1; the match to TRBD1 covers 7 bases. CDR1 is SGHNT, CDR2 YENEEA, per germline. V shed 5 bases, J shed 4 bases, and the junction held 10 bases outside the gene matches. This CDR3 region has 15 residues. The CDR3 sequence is CASSRERGPSTEAFF. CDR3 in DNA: TGTGCCAGCAGCCGAGAAAGGGGGCCGAGCACTGAAGCTTTCTTT.

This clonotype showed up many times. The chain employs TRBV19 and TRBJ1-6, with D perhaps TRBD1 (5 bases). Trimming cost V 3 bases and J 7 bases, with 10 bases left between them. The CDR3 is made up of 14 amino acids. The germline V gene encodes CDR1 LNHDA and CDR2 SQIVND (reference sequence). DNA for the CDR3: TGTGCCAGTAGTATTGGGACTCCAAATTCACCCCTCCACTTT. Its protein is CASSIGTPNSPLHF.

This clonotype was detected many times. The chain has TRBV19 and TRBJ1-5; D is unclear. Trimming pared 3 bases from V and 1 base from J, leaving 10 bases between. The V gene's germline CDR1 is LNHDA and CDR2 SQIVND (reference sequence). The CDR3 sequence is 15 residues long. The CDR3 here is CASSIIGHSNQPQHF. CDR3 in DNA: TGTGCCAGTAGTATTATTGGCCACAGCAATCAGCCCCAGCATTTT.

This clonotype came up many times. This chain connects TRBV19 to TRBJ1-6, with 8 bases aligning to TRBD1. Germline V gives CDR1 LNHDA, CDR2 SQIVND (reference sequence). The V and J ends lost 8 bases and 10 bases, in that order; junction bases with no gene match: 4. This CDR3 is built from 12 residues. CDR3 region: CASGQGASPLHF. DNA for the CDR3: TGTGCCAGTGGACAGGGAGCCTCACCCCTCCACTTT. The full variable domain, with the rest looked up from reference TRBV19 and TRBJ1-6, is DGGITQSPKYLFRKEGQNVTLSCEQNLNHDAMYWYRQDPGQGLRLIYYSQIVNDFQKGDIAEGYSVSREKKESFPLTVTSAQKNPTAFYLCASGQGASPLHFGNGTRLTVT.

The CDR3, as DNA: TGCGCCAGCAGTAAGAATCAGGGCCAAGAGACCCAGTACTTC. This encodes CASSKNQGQETQYF. The rearrangement uses TRBV5-1 and TRBJ2-5; D is perhaps TRBD1 (5 bases). V lost 5 bases and J 1 base, leaving 12 bases between the germline ends. The CDR3 has 14 amino acids. CDR1 is SGHRS and CDR2 is YFSETQ in the germline V gene.

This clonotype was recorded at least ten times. CDR3 sequence reads: CASSLYRGGGELFF. The DNA for the CDR3 is TGTGCCAGCAGCTTGTACAGGGGTGGCGGGGAGCTGTTTTTT. This rearrangement joins TRBV7-2 to TRBJ2-2, with 7 positions matching TRBD1. The CDR3 consists of 14 residues. With 3 bases clipped from V and 7 bases from J, the junction kept 5 bases outside the gene matches. Looked up from germline, CDR1 is SGHTA and CDR2 is FQGNSA.

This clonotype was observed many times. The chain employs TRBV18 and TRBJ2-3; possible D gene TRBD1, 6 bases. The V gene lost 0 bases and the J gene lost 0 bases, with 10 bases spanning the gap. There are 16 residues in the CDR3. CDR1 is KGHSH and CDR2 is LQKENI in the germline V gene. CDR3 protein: CASSPPGHTSTDTQYF. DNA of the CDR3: TGTGCCAGCTCACCACCGGGACATACTAGCACAGATACGCAGTATTTT.

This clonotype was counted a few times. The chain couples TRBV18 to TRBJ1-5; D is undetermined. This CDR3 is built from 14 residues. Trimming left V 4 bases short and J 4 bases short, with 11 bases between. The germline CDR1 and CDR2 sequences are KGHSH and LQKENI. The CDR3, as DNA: TGTGCCAGCTCACAGGATTTCAAGAATCAGCCCCAGCATTTT. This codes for CASSQDFKNQPQHF.

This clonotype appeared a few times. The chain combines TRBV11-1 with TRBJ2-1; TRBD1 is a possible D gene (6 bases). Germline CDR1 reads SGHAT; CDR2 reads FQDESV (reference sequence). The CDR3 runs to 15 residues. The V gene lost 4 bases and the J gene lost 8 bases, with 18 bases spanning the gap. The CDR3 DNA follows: TGTGCCAGCAGCTACCACAGGGATCTCGACGATGAGCAGTTCTTC. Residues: CASSYHRDLDDEQFF. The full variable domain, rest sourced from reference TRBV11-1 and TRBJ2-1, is EAEVAQSPRYKITEKSQAVAFWCDPISGHATLYWYRQILGQGPELLVQFQDESVVDDSQLPKDRFSAERLKGVDSTLKIQPAELGDSAMYLCASSYHRDLDDEQFFGPGTRLTVL.

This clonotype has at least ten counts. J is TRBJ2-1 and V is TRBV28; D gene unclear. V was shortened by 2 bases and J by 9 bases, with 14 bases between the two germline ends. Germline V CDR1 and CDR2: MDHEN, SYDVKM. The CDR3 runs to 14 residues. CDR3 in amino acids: CASSLGSSVGEQFF. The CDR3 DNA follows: TGTGCCAGCAGTTTAGGGTCTAGTGTAGGTGAGCAGTTCTTC.

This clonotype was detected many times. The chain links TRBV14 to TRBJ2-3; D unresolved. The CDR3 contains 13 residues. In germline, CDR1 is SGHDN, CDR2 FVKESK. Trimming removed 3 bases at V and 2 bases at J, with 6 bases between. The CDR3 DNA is TGTGCCAGCAGCCAGTTAAACACAGATACGCAGTATTTT. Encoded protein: CASSQLNTDTQYF.

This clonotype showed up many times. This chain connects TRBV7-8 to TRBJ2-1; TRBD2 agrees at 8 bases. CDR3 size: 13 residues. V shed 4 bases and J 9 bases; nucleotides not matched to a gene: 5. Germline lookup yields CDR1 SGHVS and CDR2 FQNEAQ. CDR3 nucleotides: TGTGCCAGCAGCTCCGGCGGGGGGATTGAGCAGTTCTTC. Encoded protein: CASSSGGGIEQFF.

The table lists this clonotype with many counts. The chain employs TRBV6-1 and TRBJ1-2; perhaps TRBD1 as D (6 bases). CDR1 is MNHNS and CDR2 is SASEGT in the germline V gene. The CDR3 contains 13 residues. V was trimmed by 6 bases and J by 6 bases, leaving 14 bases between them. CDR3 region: CASRPAQGHGYTF. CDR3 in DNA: TGTGCCAGCAGGCCGGCCCAGGGGCATGGCTACACCTTC.

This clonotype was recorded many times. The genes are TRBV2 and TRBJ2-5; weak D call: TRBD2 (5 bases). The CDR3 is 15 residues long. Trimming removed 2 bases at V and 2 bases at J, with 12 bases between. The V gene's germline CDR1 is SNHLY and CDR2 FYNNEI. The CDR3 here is CASSETLATQETQYF. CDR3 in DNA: TGTGCCAGCAGTGAAACGCTAGCAACTCAAGAGACCCAGTACTTC.

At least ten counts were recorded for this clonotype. In DNA form, the CDR3 reads TGTGCCAGCAGCCTAGGGTCTAGAAGGTTTGGTACCGGGGAGCTGTTTTTT. It codes for CASSLGSRRFGTGELFF. The chain couples TRBV9 to TRBJ2-2; D is ambiguous. V was trimmed by 4 bases and J by 5 bases, leaving 21 bases between them. The CDR3 spans 17 residues. The germline gives CDR1 SGDLS, CDR2 YYNGEE.

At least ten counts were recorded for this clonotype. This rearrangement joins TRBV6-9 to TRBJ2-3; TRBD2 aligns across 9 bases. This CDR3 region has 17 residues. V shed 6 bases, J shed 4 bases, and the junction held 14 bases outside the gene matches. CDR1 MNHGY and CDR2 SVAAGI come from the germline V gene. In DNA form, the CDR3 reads TGTGCCAGCAGACGAACAGGGAAGCGGGGGGATCCAGATACGCAGTATTTT. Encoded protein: CASRRTGKRGDPDTQYF.

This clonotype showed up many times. The CDR3 sequence: CASSNGGPGNEQFF. CDR3 coding DNA: TGTGCCAGTAGTAACGGGGGGCCGGGTAATGAGCAGTTCTTC. The chain recombines TRBV19 with TRBJ2-1; D possibly corresponds to TRBD2 (7 bases). Germline CDR1 LNHDA, CDR2 SQIVND (reference sequence). V was clipped by 4 bases and J by 7 bases, with 14 bases between them. The CDR3 runs 14 residues. Drawing the rest from reference TRBV19 and TRBJ2-1, the complete variable domain is DGGITQSPKYLFRKEGQNVTLSCEQNLNHDAMYWYRQDPGQGLRLIYYSQIVNDFQKGDIAEGYSVSREKKESFPLTVTSAQKNPTAFYLCASSNGGPGNEQFFGPGTRLTVL.

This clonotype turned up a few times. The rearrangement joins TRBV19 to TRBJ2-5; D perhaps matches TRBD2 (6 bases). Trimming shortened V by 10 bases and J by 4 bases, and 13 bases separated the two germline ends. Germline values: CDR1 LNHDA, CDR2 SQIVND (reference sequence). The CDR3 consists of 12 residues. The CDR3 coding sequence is TGTGCCACCACACTAGCTCCAGAGACCCAGTACTTC. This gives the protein CATTLAPETQYF.